The source of this TCR beta chain is a study of blood T cell repertoires in COVID-19. Data came from immunoSEQ multiplex PCR; TCRdb stores just in-frame clones and leaves some out. The top ten hold around 13% of the sample, which has some 75,000 clones, more than 70% seen once. The sample holds a few counts of this clone. The V and J ends lost 0 bases and 6 bases, in that order; junction bases with no gene match: 7. Per germline, CDR1 SGHVS and CDR2 FQNEAQ. CDR3 length equals 16 residues. The receptor's source is a man between 50 and 59 years old with COVID-19, enrolled during active disease. V and J are TRBV7-8 and TRBJ1-5; 8 nucleotides match TRBD1. Sequenced input: peripheral blood. CDR3 sequence reads: CASSLARTGRGQPQHF. The CDR3 DNA reads TGTGCCAGCAGCTTAGCTAGGACAGGGCGGGGTCAGCCCCAGCATTTT.